This TCR beta chain was obtained from a study of cytomegalovirus exposure and HLA in healthy donors. General observations from the study: It was likely that a cluster of highly shared sequence variants was a sequencing artifact.

About this clone: The antigen is unknown.

The PCR made use of 60 Vbeta and 13 Jbeta primers. This table comes from immunoSEQ multiplex PCR, and its TCRdb copy is limited to in-frame clones, with some not included. The table has under 140,000 clones, about 80% seen once. Deletions cut 1 base from V and 7 bases from J, with 20 bases between. From germline, CDR1 is SGHNT and CDR2 YYREEE (reference sequence). The CDR3 is made up of 17 amino acids. This sequence originates from a woman aged 55-70 years in good health and CMV-seropositive. The specimen was PBMCs. The chain links TRBV5-4 to TRBJ2-2, with D possibly TRBD2 on 6 matching bases. The CDR3 is CASSLQSGRGRDGELFF. The CDR3 DNA reads as TGTGCCAGCAGCTTGCAGTCCGGGAGAGGGAGAGACGGGGAGCTGTTTTTT. The full variable domain, its missing parts supplied by reference TRBV5-4 and TRBJ2-2, is ETGVTQSPTHLIKTRGQQVTLRCSSQSGHNTVSWYQQALGQGPQFIFQYYREEENGRGNFPPRFSGLQFPNYSSELNVNALELDDSALYLCASSLQSGRGRDGELFFGEGSRLTVL.